The present T cell receptor beta chain was sequenced within a study of T cell responses to AZD1222 COVID-19 vaccine. Study-wide results and limits: The CD4 TCRs associated with vaccination extended across spike and predominated at 160-218 and 743-854. Clonal diversity may have been underestimated, and the donors were mostly white British, with more females than males. The study sampled repertoires only after the peak T cell response.

CDR1 SEHNR and CDR2 FQNEAQ come from the germline V gene (reference sequence). V lost 1 base, J lost 8 bases, and 17 bases lay in between. The CDR3 has 16 residues. Sequencing used immunoSEQ multiplex PCR; TCRdb keeps in-frame clones, though not all of them. The table includes tens of thousands of clones, roughly 85% detected once. A remark on this clone: Its matching antigen is unknown.

Sequencing used peripheral blood, obtained 28 days after the second AZD1222 dose. This receptor was identified in an adult who received the AZD1222 COVID-19 vaccine. This rearrangement joins TRBV7-9 to TRBJ1-4; maybe TRBD1 (5 bases). The CDR3 coding sequence is TGTGCCAGCAGCTTAGAGGTGGGCAGGGCAGCGGAAAAACTGTTTTTT. Amino acid sequence: CASSLEVGRAAEKLFF.